These T cell receptor beta chains were read from a single sample in a study of blood T cell repertoires in COVID-19. Profiled with immunoSEQ multiplex PCR; TCRdb holds only in-frame clones, not every one. The sample yields approximately 400,000 clones, roughly 80% seen once. The sample consisted of peripheral blood. The receptors were gathered from a human donor with acute or convalescent COVID-19. The donor label of this sample is uncertain. Both conserved end residues are part of each CDR3. The order of the fields is V gene, J gene, clone size, D gene, CDR3 protein, CDR3 DNA. A D gene is named only where the DNA matches it firmly. Expanded clones are given a class, and other clones once, few, many or no size at all.

>TRBV7-2|TRBJ2-7|.|TRBD2
CASSSRTTSAYEQYF
TGTGCCAGCAGCTCCCGAACTACTAGCGCCTACGAGCAGTACTTC
>TRBV10-2|TRBJ2-7|.|TRBD1
CASSESQGAYYEQYF
TGCGCCAGCAGTGAGTCTCAGGGGGCTTACTACGAGCAGTACTTC
>TRBV2|TRBJ1-2|.|.
CASTWPLGGDGYTF
TGTGCCAGCACGTGGCCACTGGGAGGGGATGGCTACACCTTC
>TRBV19|TRBJ2-1|.|TRBD1
CASSISDRGYNEQFF
TGTGCCAGTAGTATTTCGGACAGGGGGTACAATGAGCAGTTCTTC
>TRBV7-9|TRBJ2-2|once|.
CASSSPSGELFF
TGTGCCAGCAGCTCTCCCTCGGGGGAGCTGTTTTTT
>TRBV2|TRBJ2-3|few|TRBD2
CASSSTSRDTDTQYF
TGTGCCAGCAGTTCGACTAGCAGGGACACAGATACGCAGTATTTT
>TRBV3-1/TRBV3-2|TRBJ2-1|.|TRBD2
CASSQKTWGRDTIQQFF
TGTGCCAGCAGCCAGAAGACTTGGGGGAGGGATACAATTCAGCAGTTCTTC
>TRBV30|TRBJ1-2|.|TRBD1
CAWSVPATGLNYGYTF
TGTGCCTGGAGTGTACCCGCGACAGGGCTTAACTATGGCTACACCTTC
>TRBV19|TRBJ2-7|.|TRBD2
CASSIEAGGYEQYF
TGTGCCAGTAGTATAGAGGCGGGAGGTTACGAGCAGTACTTC
>TRBV9|TRBJ1-1|.|TRBD1
CASSVKQGARVTEAFF
TGTGCCAGCAGCGTAAAACAGGGGGCGCGGGTCACTGAAGCTTTCTTT
>TRBV6-5|TRBJ2-1|.|TRBD1
CASSSDRARNEQFF
TGTGCCAGCAGTTCAGACAGGGCTCGGAATGAGCAGTTCTTC
>TRBV27|TRBJ1-2|.|TRBD1
CASTTLQGGLRDGYTF
TGTGCCAGCACCACACTACAGGGGGGGCTTCGGGATGGCTACACCTTC
>TRBV30|TRBJ2-3|.|.
CAWSVGLAFTDTQYF
TGTGCCTGGAGTGTAGGCCTAGCGTTCACAGATACGCAGTATTTT
>TRBV28|TRBJ2-3|.|.
CASSGGGVRNTQYF
TGTGCCAGCAGTGGGGGGGGCGTAAGGAATACGCAGTATTTT
>TRBV3-1/TRBV3-2|TRBJ2-1|.|.
CASSQTGNEQFF
TGTGCCAGCAGCCAAACGGGCAATGAGCAGTTCTTC
>TRBV6-1|TRBJ1-5|.|.
CASSDAGSYLISNQPQHF
TGTGCCAGCAGTGACGCGGGCAGCTACCTTATTAGCAATCAGCCCCAGCATTTT
>TRBV10-1|TRBJ2-7|once|.
CASSESTGLYEQYF
TGCGCCAGCAGTGAGTCGACAGGCTTATACGAGCAGTACTTC
>TRBV5-1|TRBJ1-1|.|.
CASSVSGMGMNTEAFF
TGCGCCAGCAGCGTATCAGGGATGGGGATGAACACTGAAGCTTTCTTT
>TRBV3-1/TRBV3-2|TRBJ1-4|.|.
CASSQEIAGNEKLFF
TGTGCCAGCAGCCAAGAAATCGCGGGTAATGAAAAACTGTTTTTT
>TRBV2|TRBJ1-1|.|TRBD1
CASSETQGDNTEAFF
TGTGCCAGCAGTGAAACACAGGGGGACAACACTGAAGCTTTCTTT
>TRBV5-1|TRBJ2-5|.|.
CASSLGDYSATETQYF
TGCGCCAGCAGCTTGGGTGACTATTCCGCTACAGAGACCCAGTACTTC
>TRBV27|TRBJ2-7|.|TRBD2
CASTAGRVISYEQYF
TGTGCCAGCACGGCTGGGAGGGTGATTTCCTACGAGCAGTACTTC
>TRBV11-2|TRBJ1-6|.|.
CASSFSPGSSYNSPLHF
TGTGCCAGCAGCTTCTCTCCGGGGAGCTCCTATAATTCACCCCTCCACTTT
>TRBV10-1|TRBJ2-1|.|.
CASSERGTHEQFF
TGCGCCAGCAGTGAGCGGGGGACTCATGAGCAGTTCTTC
>TRBV5-1|TRBJ2-3|.|TRBD2
CASSLQGLAGGLSTDTQYF
TGCGCCAGCAGCTTGCAAGGACTAGCGGGGGGGCTAAGCACAGATACGCAGTATTTT
>TRBV5-1|TRBJ2-1|.|TRBD2
CASSAQAGGYNEQFF
TGCGCCAGCAGTGCCCAAGCGGGGGGGTACAATGAGCAGTTCTTC
>TRBV24-1|TRBJ1-5|.|.
CATNLCLAHLGGESNQPQHF
TGTGCCACCAATTTGTGCTTAGCCCATTTGGGGGGAGAGAGCAATCAGCCCCAGCATTTT
>TRBV3-1/TRBV3-2|TRBJ1-1|few|TRBD1
CASSQGRQGARGAFF
TGTGCCAGCAGCCAAGGAAGACAGGGGGCGCGAGGAGCTTTCTTT
>TRBV6-1|TRBJ1-2|.|.
CASSEIGREGGHTF
TGTGCCAGCAGTGAAATCGGCCGGGAGGGAGGCCACACCTTC
>TRBV29-1|TRBJ1-1|.|.
CSAQPDRTTEAFF
TGCAGCGCCCAACCGGACAGAACCACTGAAGCTTTCTTT
>TRBV10-1|TRBJ2-2|.|TRBD2
CASTTGGAGTGELFF
TGCGCCAGCACCACCGGGGGGGCCGGAACCGGGGAGCTGTTTTTT
>TRBV19|TRBJ2-6|.|TRBD1
CASSIVRPGGKSGANVLTF
TGTGCCAGTAGTATAGTGAGGCCAGGGGGAAAATCTGGGGCCAACGTCCTGACTTTC
>TRBV5-1|TRBJ2-1|.|TRBD2
CASSLAAGVGEQFF
TGCGCCAGCAGCTTGGCGGCGGGGGTCGGGGAGCAGTTCTTC
>TRBV18|TRBJ2-3|.|TRBD2
CASSPRTSGKGPSTQYF
TGTGCCAGCTCACCCCGAACTAGCGGGAAAGGCCCTTCTACGCAGTATTTT
>TRBV28|TRBJ1-2|once|TRBD1
CASSLWSGTGAYGYTF
TGTGCCAGCAGTTTATGGTCAGGGACAGGGGCCTATGGCTACACCTTC
>TRBV10-2|TRBJ1-6|.|.
CASSSGVLGSPLHF
TGCGCCAGCAGTTCTGGAGTACTAGGATCACCCCTCCACTTT
>TRBV18|TRBJ1-5|.|TRBD1
CASSPTGGGNQPQHF
TGTGCCAGCTCACCGACAGGGGGTGGCAATCAGCCCCAGCATTTT
>TRBV27|TRBJ1-2|.|TRBD1
CASSSLPQGVIYGYTF
TGTGCCAGCAGTTCCCTCCCTCAGGGGGTAATCTATGGCTACACCTTC
>TRBV3-1/TRBV3-2|TRBJ1-2|.|.
CASSQVPQGKGYTF
TGTGCCAGCAGCCAAGTTCCCCAGGGGAAGGGCTACACCTTC
>TRBV18|TRBJ1-5|.|.
CASSIATDSDQPQHF
TGTGCCAGCTCAATCGCGACAGATTCAGATCAGCCCCAGCATTTT
>TRBV28|TRBJ2-2|.|.
CATLRGNTGELFF
TGTGCCACCCTCAGAGGGAACACCGGGGAGCTGTTTTTT
>TRBV10-3|TRBJ2-7|once|.
CAISGRQEQYF
TGTGCCATCAGTGGTCGACAAGAGCAGTACTTC
>TRBV6-5|TRBJ2-1|.|TRBD1
CASKKPGTVEQFF
TGTGCCAGCAAGAAGCCCGGGACAGTTGAGCAGTTCTTC
>TRBV6-5|TRBJ1-6|few|.
CASSLRGFRNSPLHF
TGTGCCAGCAGTTTACGAGGGTTTCGCAATTCACCCCTCCACTTT
>TRBV6-5|TRBJ1-2|.|.
CASGGWDYGYTF
TGTGCCAGCGGGGGGTGGGACTATGGCTACACCTTC
>TRBV2|TRBJ1-2|once|TRBD1
CASRLATGGYGYTF
TGTGCCAGCAGGCTCGCCACAGGGGGCTATGGCTACACCTTC
>TRBV5-1|TRBJ1-3|.|TRBD1
CASSPGTDSGNTIYF
TGCGCCAGCAGCCCGGGGACAGATTCTGGAAACACCATATATTTT
>TRBV12-3/TRBV12-4|TRBJ1-2|.|TRBD1
CASSLRGRGGYTF
TGTGCCAGCAGCCTCAGGGGGCGCGGTGGCTACACCTTC
>TRBV14|TRBJ2-3|.|.
CASSPSSWRGTQYF
TGTGCCAGCAGCCCGTCCAGCTGGAGAGGCACGCAGTATTTT
>TRBV5-6|TRBJ2-7|few|TRBD2
CASSLAGVAGRNEQYF
TGTGCCAGCAGCTTGGCCGGTGTAGCGGGAAGAAACGAGCAGTACTTC